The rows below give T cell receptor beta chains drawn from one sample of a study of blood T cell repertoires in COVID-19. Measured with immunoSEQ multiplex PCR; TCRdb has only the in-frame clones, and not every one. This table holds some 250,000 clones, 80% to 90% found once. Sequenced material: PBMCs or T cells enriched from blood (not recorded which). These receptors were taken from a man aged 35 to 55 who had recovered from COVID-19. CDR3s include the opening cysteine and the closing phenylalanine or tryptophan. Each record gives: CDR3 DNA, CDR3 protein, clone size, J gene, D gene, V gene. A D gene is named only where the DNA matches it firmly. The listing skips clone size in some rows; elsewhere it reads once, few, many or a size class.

TGTGCCAGTAGTAAAATGACAGAGAACACTGAAGCTTTCTTT	CASSKMTENTEAFF	NA	TRBJ1-1	NA	TRBV19
TGTGCCAGCAGTGCCGGGACTAGCGGGTCTCGTGAGCAGTTCTTC	CASSAGTSGSREQFF	NA	TRBJ2-1	TRBD2	TRBV6-4
TGTGCCAGCAGCTCGGGACTAGCGGGAGGCAATGAGCAGTTCTTC	CASSSGLAGGNEQFF	NA	TRBJ2-1	TRBD2	TRBV7-2
TGTGCCAGCAGCTTAGTTGTTCAGGCCTCCTACGAGCAGTACTTC	CASSLVVQASYEQYF	NA	TRBJ2-7	NA	TRBV11-2
TGTGCCAGCAGTTTCGGGGGACCCTACAATGAGCAGTTCTTC	CASSFGGPYNEQFF	NA	TRBJ2-1	NA	TRBV27
TGCGCCACCAGACTGACAGGGGGGACTGAAGCTTTCTTT	CATRLTGGTEAFF	NA	TRBJ1-1	TRBD1	TRBV4-1
TGTGCCAGCAGCTTAATCGGGTCCCCACCGGACGAGCAGTACTTC	CASSLIGSPPDEQYF	NA	TRBJ2-7	NA	TRBV7-3
TGTGCCAGCAGCAAAGCTCCAAGAAGGGACAGATACAATGAGCAGTTCTTC	CASSKAPRRDRYNEQFF	NA	TRBJ2-1	NA	TRBV21-1
TGTGCCAGCAGCTCCATGGGGGGCTACGAGCAGTACTTC	CASSSMGGYEQYF	once	TRBJ2-7	NA	TRBV7-3
TGTGCCACCAGTGAACGGGGACAGGGGTCAGATACGCAGTATTTT	CATSERGQGSDTQYF	NA	TRBJ2-3	TRBD1	TRBV24-1
TGTGCCAGCTCGAACCAGGGTTATACGGACACTGAAGCTTTCTTT	CASSNQGYTDTEAFF	NA	TRBJ1-1	NA	TRBV18
TGTGCCATCAGCGAGAGGACTTTCTACAATGAGCAGTTCTTC	CAISERTFYNEQFF	NA	TRBJ2-1	NA	TRBV10-3
TGTGCCAGTAGTTCGGGTGGAAACACCATATATTTT	CASSSGGNTIYF	NA	TRBJ1-3	NA	TRBV19
TGTGCCAGCAGCCAAGGGAGCCAGGGCTACACCTTC	CASSQGSQGYTF	NA	TRBJ1-2	NA	TRBV6-5
TGTGCCAGCAGTTACTCCAGAGGGCGGGACTCGAGCTCCTACAATGAGCAGTTCTTC	CASSYSRGRDSSSYNEQFF	NA	TRBJ2-1	NA	TRBV6-2/TRBV6-3
TGTGCCAGCAGTCACGGGGGGGACGAGACCCAGTACTTC	CASSHGGDETQYF	NA	TRBJ2-5	TRBD2	TRBV9
TGTGCCAGCAGTTCCGGTTTCTTTTATGAAAAACTGTTTTTT	CASSSGFFYEKLFF	NA	TRBJ1-4	NA	TRBV27
TGTGCCAGCAGCGTAGGATTGACAGGGTCAGGTGAAAAACTGTTTTTT	CASSVGLTGSGEKLFF	NA	TRBJ1-4	TRBD1	TRBV9
TGCGCCAGCAGCCCAGGACAGGGGGCTTACGAGCAGTACTTC	CASSPGQGAYEQYF	NA	TRBJ2-7	TRBD1	TRBV4-1
TGTGCCAGCAGCCCGGGGGACAGGGTATATCGCGGAACCTACGAGCAGTACTTC	CASSPGDRVYRGTYEQYF	NA	TRBJ2-7	TRBD1	TRBV9
TGTGCCAGCAGACCCGACAGACAAAGCACAGATACGCAGTATTTT	CASRPDRQSTDTQYF	NA	TRBJ2-3	NA	TRBV6-5
TGTGCCAGCAGGTCCCCAGGGCACGGGGAGCTGTTTTTT	CASRSPGHGELFF	NA	TRBJ2-2	NA	TRBV27
TGTGCCAGCAGCTTAGAGAGGGTAGCCAAAAACATTCAGTACTTC	CASSLERVAKNIQYF	NA	TRBJ2-4	NA	TRBV7-8